This T cell receptor beta chain originates from a study of T cells after yellow fever vaccination. TCRdb re-called the 5' RACE reads with MiXCR, one entry per CDR3 protein. The table lists about 130,000 distinct CDR3 sequences, under 8% of them singletons. Germline-derived CDR1 and CDR2 are LGHNA and YNFKEQ. Trimming took 4 bases from V and 4 from J; bases not matched to a gene: 12. This CDR3 comprises 17 residues. The sample was CD4+ T cells sorted from PBMCs, taken approximately 11 days after the first yellow fever vaccination. This TCR was sampled from a man aged 18-30 years who received the YFV17D yellow fever vaccine. The chain couples TRBV4-2 to TRBJ2-5; 10 bases fit TRBD2. CDR3 coding DNA: TGTGCCAGCAGCCCTACCCGAGCGGGGGGGACTGGAGAGACCCAGTACTTC. This codes for CASSPTRAGGTGETQYF.